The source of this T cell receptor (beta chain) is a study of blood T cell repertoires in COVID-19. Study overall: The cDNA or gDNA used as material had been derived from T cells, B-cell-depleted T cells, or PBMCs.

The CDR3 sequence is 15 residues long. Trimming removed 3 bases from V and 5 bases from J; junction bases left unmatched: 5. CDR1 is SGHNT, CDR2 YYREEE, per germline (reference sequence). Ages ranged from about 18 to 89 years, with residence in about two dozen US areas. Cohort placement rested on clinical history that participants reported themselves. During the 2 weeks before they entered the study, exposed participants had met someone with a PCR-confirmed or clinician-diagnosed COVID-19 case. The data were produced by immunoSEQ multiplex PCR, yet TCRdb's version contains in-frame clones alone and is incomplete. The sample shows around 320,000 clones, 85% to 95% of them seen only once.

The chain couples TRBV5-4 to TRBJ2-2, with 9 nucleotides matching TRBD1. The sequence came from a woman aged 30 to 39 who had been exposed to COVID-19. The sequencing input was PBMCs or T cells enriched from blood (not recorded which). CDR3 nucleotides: TGTGCCAGCAGCTCCGGGACAGGGCGTACCGGGGAGCTGTTTTTT. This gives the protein CASSSGTGRTGELFF.